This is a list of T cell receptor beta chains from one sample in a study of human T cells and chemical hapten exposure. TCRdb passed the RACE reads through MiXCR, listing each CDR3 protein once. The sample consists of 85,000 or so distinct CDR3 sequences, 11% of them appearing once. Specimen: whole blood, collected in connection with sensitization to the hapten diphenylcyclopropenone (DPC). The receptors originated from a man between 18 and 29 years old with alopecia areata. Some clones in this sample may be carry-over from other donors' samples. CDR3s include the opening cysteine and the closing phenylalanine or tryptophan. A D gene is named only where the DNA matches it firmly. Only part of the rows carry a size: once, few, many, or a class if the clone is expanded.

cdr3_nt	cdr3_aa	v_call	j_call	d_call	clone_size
TGCAGCGGGATCCAGGGGGTCACAGATACGCAGTATTTT	CSGIQGVTDTQYF	TRBV29-1	TRBJ2-3	TRBD1	many
TGTGCCAGCAGCCCCAGGCCGGAGTACGAGCAGTACTTC	CASSPRPEYEQYF	TRBV11-2	TRBJ2-7	-	-
TGTGCCAGCAGCCAAGATCCGCAGGGAAGCACAGATACGCAGTATTTT	CASSQDPQGSTDTQYF	TRBV14	TRBJ2-3	-	many
TGTGCCATTCAAATCAGCGGGGGGAGCTCCTACAATGAGCAGTTCTTC	CAIQISGGSSYNEQFF	TRBV7-9	TRBJ2-1	TRBD2	-
TGTGCCAGCAGCTTAGAGTTGAAAGCTTTCTTT	CASSLELKAFF	TRBV11-2	TRBJ1-1	-	few
TGTGCCAGCAGCCCGGACAGGAACTTCGGCTACACCTTC	CASSPDRNFGYTF	TRBV7-3	TRBJ1-2	TRBD1	-
TGTGCCAGCAGCTCCGTTACAGGGTTCGGCGAGCAGTTCTTC	CASSSVTGFGEQFF	TRBV11-2	TRBJ2-1	-	-
TGTGCCAGCAGCGTTGGGGACAGGGGGAACGAGCAGTACTTC	CASSVGDRGNEQYF	TRBV9	TRBJ2-7	TRBD1	-
TGCAGCGTTGAAGAAGGGGTTAGTGCCTACAATGAGCAGTTCTTC	CSVEEGVSAYNEQFF	TRBV29-1	TRBJ2-1	-	few
TGTGCCAGTAGTACAGGGACTATGAACACTGAAGCTTTCTTT	CASSTGTMNTEAFF	TRBV19	TRBJ1-1	-	few
TGTGCCAGCAGATCCAGCGGGGGAAGCTCCTACAATGAGCAGTTCTTC	CASRSSGGSSYNEQFF	TRBV12-3/TRBV12-4	TRBJ2-1	TRBD2	many
TGCGCCAGCAGGGTCCACTGGGGGATGAACACTGAAGCTTTCTTT	CASRVHWGMNTEAFF	TRBV5-1	TRBJ1-1	-	few
TGTGCCAGCAGCCCAACGGGACTAGCGGGGCATGAGCAGTTCTTC	CASSPTGLAGHEQFF	TRBV7-9	TRBJ2-1	TRBD2	few
TGTGCCAGCAGCTTAGATGAGGGGCTTCACACCTTC	CASSLDEGLHTF	TRBV7-8	TRBJ1-2	-	few
TGTGCCAGCAGCTTAGATCGGATTGACGAGCAGTACTTC	CASSLDRIDEQYF	TRBV11-2	TRBJ2-7	-	-
TGTGCCAGCAGTTTCCCGGGACAGGGGCTTAATACGCAGTATTTT	CASSFPGQGLNTQYF	TRBV5-6	TRBJ2-3	TRBD1	-
TGCGCCAGCAGTTCGGACAGGGTCGGCTACAATGAGCAGTTCTTC	CASSSDRVGYNEQFF	TRBV10-1	TRBJ2-1	TRBD1	many
TGTGCCAGCAGACCTGACAGGGGGAGCACCGGGGAGCTGTTTTTT	CASRPDRGSTGELFF	TRBV7-3	TRBJ2-2	TRBD1	many
TGCAGTGCTAGATTGGGCCCTGGAGAGACCCAGTACTTC	CSARLGPGETQYF	TRBV20-1	TRBJ2-5	-	few
TGTGCCAGCAGTGATGTGGATTATCAGCCCCAGCATTTT	CASSDVDYQPQHF	TRBV6-1	TRBJ1-5	-	-
TGCAGCGTTGAGGACAGTAACTATGGCTACACCTTC	CSVEDSNYGYTF	TRBV29-1	TRBJ1-2	-	-
TGTGCCAGCAGTTTATGGGCTAGCGGTCACACAGATACGCAGTATTTT	CASSLWASGHTDTQYF	TRBV27	TRBJ2-3	TRBD2	-
TGCAGTGCTAGAGATTCCAAGCGTGTCACCGGGGAGCTGTTTTTT	CSARDSKRVTGELFF	TRBV20-1	TRBJ2-2	-	many
TGCAGTGCTAGAGGGCGGGGGACCACAGATACGCAGTATTTT	CSARGRGTTDTQYF	TRBV20-1	TRBJ2-3	TRBD2	-
TGTGCCAGCAGCGCCTCGGGGGGCGGGGCCAACGTCCTGACTTTC	CASSASGGGANVLTF	TRBV7-2	TRBJ2-6	-	few